What follows are 19 T cell receptor beta chains derived from one specimen sequenced in a study of T cell responses to AZD1222 COVID-19 vaccine. Produced via immunoSEQ multiplex PCR; TCRdb's table is partial and in-frame only. Of some 60,000 clones in the sample, roughly 89% were seen once. The sample consisted of peripheral blood, taken 28 days after the second AZD1222 dose. These receptors originate from an adult who received the AZD1222 COVID-19 vaccine.

The chain links TRBV4-2 to TRBJ2-3; possibly TRBD2 for D (7 bases). This CDR3 contains 17 residues. The V gene lost 0 bases and the J gene lost 0 bases, with 13 bases spanning the gap. The germline gives CDR1 LGHNA, CDR2 YNFKEQ. CDR3 loop: CASSQEIGGGSTDTQYF. The CDR3 DNA reads TGTGCCAGCAGCCAAGAAATAGGGGGAGGGAGCACAGATACGCAGTATTTT.

This clone has a single count. The V and J genes are TRBV5-1 and TRBJ2-1; possibly TRBD2 for D (7 bases). From germline, CDR1 is SGHRS and CDR2 YFSETQ. The CDR3 extends over 15 amino acids. Trimming took 4 bases from V and 12 from J, leaving 23 bases between them. The CDR3 region has the DNA TGCGCCAGCAGCCCGGAGGTCGTCGGGGGGCGCGGGCAGTTCTTC. Its protein is CASSPEVVGGRGQFF.

The genes are TRBV2 and TRBJ1-1; D is undetermined. CDR1 is SNHLY, CDR2 FYNNEI, per germline. This CDR3 comprises 14 residues. The germline V and J ends were trimmed by 7 bases and 0 bases, with 12 bases remaining between them. CDR3 nucleotide sequence: TGTGCCAGCACCAAAGACCGTATGAACACTGAAGCTTTCTTT. It codes for CASTKDRMNTEAFF.

The CDR3 reads CASSEEVASTDTQYF. CDR3 nucleotides: TGCGCCAGCAGTGAGGAGGTAGCGAGCACAGATACGCAGTATTTT. The chain links TRBV10-1 to TRBJ2-3, with a possible D match to TRBD2 (5 bases). From germline, CDR1 is WNHNN and CDR2 SYGVQD (reference sequence). Between the trimmed V and J ends, which lost 2 bases and 0 bases, there was a span of 9 bases. The CDR3 totals 15 residues.

This rearrangement joins TRBV11-2 to TRBJ2-2; no clear D gene. The CDR3 runs to 15 residues. Germline V gene sequence: CDR1 SGHAT, CDR2 FQNNGV. The V end was cut by 2 bases, the J end by 0 bases, with 7 bases between. The CDR3 sequence is CASSLSRTNTGELFF. The CDR3 DNA follows: TGTGCCAGCAGCTTAAGTAGGACGAACACCGGGGAGCTGTTTTTT.

This clone has just one count. The chain is built from TRBV2 and TRBJ1-1; 9 nucleotides agree with TRBD1. The length of the CDR3 is 15 residues. From germline, CDR1 is SNHLY and CDR2 FYNNEI. V was pared by 6 bases and J by 2 bases, with 7 bases of the junction left unmatched. The CDR3 DNA reads as TGTGCCAGCAGGAAAGGGACAGGGAAAAACACTGAAGCTTTCTTT. This encodes CASRKGTGKNTEAFF.

This sequence joins TRBV5-1 and TRBJ2-2, with 8 bases matching TRBD1. The germline V gene encodes CDR1 SGHRS and CDR2 YFSETQ. V lost 3 bases to trimming and J lost 4 bases; unmatched junction nucleotides: 11. This CDR3 has 17 amino acids. DNA of the CDR3: TGCGCCAGCAGCTCAGGACAGGGCGGTTGGAGCACCGGGGAGCTGTTTTTT. Its protein is CASSSGQGGWSTGELFF.

The chain joins TRBV28 to TRBJ2-3, with D uncertain. This CDR3 is 14 amino acids long. V was pared by 6 bases and J by 0 bases, with 10 bases between. Germline CDR1 MDHEN, CDR2 SYDVKM. CDR3 sequence (DNA): TGTGCCAGCAGCCCCCCTGTGAGCACAGATACGCAGTATTTT. It encodes CASSPPVSTDTQYF. Full variable domain (remainder filled in from reference TRBV28 and TRBJ2-3): DVKVTQSSRYLVKRTGEKVFLECVQDMDHENMFWYRQDPGLGLRLIYFSYDVKMKEKGDIPEGYSVSREKKERFSLILESASTNQTSMYLCASSPPVSTDTQYFGPGTRLTVL.

The chain recombines TRBV2 with TRBJ1-1; perhaps TRBD1 as D (5 bases). CDR3 size: 14 residues. V was pared by 5 bases and J by 1 base, with 11 bases between. CDR1 SNHLY and CDR2 FYNNEI come from the germline V gene. The CDR3 region has the DNA TGTGCCAGCAGTAACCCGGGGCCGAACACTGAAGCTTTCTTT. This codes for CASSNPGPNTEAFF.

This chain connects TRBV6-5 to TRBJ2-5; D gene unclear. The CDR3 consists of 14 residues. V was cut by 8 bases and J by 7 bases, with 20 bases left in between. In germline, CDR1 is MNHEY, CDR2 SVGAGI. The CDR3 DNA sequence: TGTGCCAGCTGGACCTATACAGTTGTAGGGACCCAGTACTTC. It specifies CASWTYTVVGTQYF.

This clone was found a few times. The chain has TRBV3-1 (or the pseudogene TRBV3-2) and TRBJ1-5, with a possible D match to TRBD1 (5 bases). The CDR3 runs 15 residues. Germline CDR1 LGHDT, CDR2 YNNKEL (reference sequence). The ends were cut back, 0 bases at V and 1 base at J, with 7 bases in the middle. This chain's CDR3 is CASSQDGGSNQPQHF. The CDR3, as DNA: TGTGCCAGCAGCCAAGACGGGGGGAGCAATCAGCCCCAGCATTTT.

This clone occurred a few times. The chain employs TRBV5-1 and TRBJ2-2; D is undetermined. V dropped 6 bases and J dropped 0 bases, with 9 bases sitting between them. The CDR3 runs 14 residues. Germline-derived CDR1 and CDR2 are SGHRS and YFSETQ. CDR3 sequence reads: CASKGEANTGELFF. CDR3 DNA sequence: TGCGCCAGCAAGGGTGAAGCGAACACCGGGGAGCTGTTTTTT.

The gene calls are TRBV18 and TRBJ1-5, with D hard to call. Looked up from germline, CDR1 is KGHSH and CDR2 is LQKENI. Trimming cost V 2 bases and J 4 bases, with 9 bases left between them. The CDR3 sequence is 14 residues long. The CDR3 DNA reads as TGTGCCAGCTCACCATTTGTGGGGAATCAGCCCCAGCATTTT. Its protein product is CASSPFVGNQPQHF.

The J gene is TRBJ1-4, the V gene TRBV19; D is uncertain. The V end was cut by 7 bases, the J end by 10 bases, with 16 bases between. The CDR3 covers 13 residues. CDR1 is LNHDA, CDR2 SQIVND, per germline (reference sequence). CDR3 coding DNA: TGTGCCAGTACCGCCGTTTTATGGGGAAAACTGTTTTTT. Protein sequence: CASTAVLWGKLFF.

The chain joins TRBV9 to TRBJ2-7; TRBD2 aligns across 7 bases. The J segment lost 7 bases and the V segment lost 3 bases, leaving 7 bases of the junction unmatched. There are 13 residues in the CDR3. Germline V gene sequence: CDR1 SGDLS, CDR2 YYNGEE. DNA for the CDR3: TGTGCCAGCAGCGGGGCGGGAGTAGGTGAGCAGTACTTC. It translates to CASSGAGVGEQYF.

This clone was picked up one time. Here the CDR3 DNA reads TGTGCCAGCAGCCATTCCGGTCGACTGCCCCACGAGCAGTACTTC. Its translation: CASSHSGRLPHEQYF. The rearrangement joins TRBV6-2 or TRBV6-3 to TRBJ2-7; D is uncertain. This CDR3 comprises 15 residues. Trimming cost V 6 bases and J 5 bases, with 20 bases left between them. Germline V CDR1 and CDR2: MNHEY, SVGEGT.

The chain joins TRBV9 to TRBJ2-7, with TRBD1 as a possible D gene (6 bases). The length of the CDR3 is 15 residues. Trimming cost V 3 bases and J 1 base, with 14 bases left between them. The germline V gene encodes CDR1 SGDLS and CDR2 YYNGEE. CDR3 in DNA: TGTGCCAGCAGCGCCTCTAATACAGGGTCCTACGAGCAGTACTTC. This gives the protein CASSASNTGSYEQYF. Drawing the rest from reference TRBV9 and TRBJ2-7, the complete variable domain is DSGVTQTPKHLITATGQRVTLRCSPRSGDLSVYWYQQSLDQGLQFLIQYYNGEERAKGNILERFSAQQFPDLHSELNLSSLELGDSALYFCASSASNTGSYEQYFGPGTRLTVT.

This sequence joins TRBV7-2 and TRBJ1-5; D unresolved. The CDR3 covers 15 residues. CDR1 and CDR2 (germline): SGHTA, FQGNSA. Deletions cut 0 bases from V and 6 bases from J, with 12 bases between. Written as DNA, the CDR3 is TGTGCCAGCAGCTTAGCGGGTATGATGGGTCAGCCCCAGCATTTT. This gives the protein CASSLAGMMGQPQHF.

The chain couples TRBV19 to TRBJ2-5; the match to TRBD2 covers 8 bases. CDR3 size: 14 residues. Germline V gene lookup returns CDR1 LNHDA and CDR2 SQIVND (reference sequence). Trimming removed 3 bases from V and 4 bases from J; junction bases left unmatched: 4. Here the CDR3 DNA reads TGTGCCAGTAGTATCCGGGGGGGCGGAGAGACCCAGTACTTC. Protein: CASSIRGGGETQYF.